This is a list of T cell receptor beta chains from one sample in a study of T-cell reconstitution after alpha-beta-depleted transplantation in children. Each CDR3 protein is one row after TCRdb ran MiXCR on the PCR reads. The sample has about 200,000 distinct CDR3 sequences, 5.5% to 7% seen once. Sequencing was performed on PBMCs, taken before TCRalphabeta/CD19-depleted stem cell transplant. The receptors originated from a boy between 2 and 10 years old with acute lymphoblastic leukemia, due to receive a stem cell transplant. Each CDR3 is given without its conserved first and last residue. Each record gives: clone size, V gene, J gene, CDR3 protein. The size of a clone is reported for some rows only, either as once, few or many, or as a class for expanded clones.

few	TRBV18	TRBJ2-2	ASSPSTDTGELF
many	TRBV11-2	TRBJ2-7	ASSLFSRGDEQY
-	TRBV30	TRBJ1-5	AWSSGYDQRPQH
many	TRBV28	TRBJ2-3	ASTRQGASTDTQY
few	TRBV7-2	TRBJ2-3	ASTPVGGRADTQY
many	TRBV5-6	TRBJ2-7	ASSLYSYEQY
many	TRBV20-1	TRBJ1-1	SAGWGSTEAF
many	TRBV7-2	TRBJ2-4	ASSYGTTIQY
many	TRBV10-3	TRBJ2-7	AISESRQELEQY
many	TRBV5-1	TRBJ2-7	ASSLVGREVSYEQY
-	TRBV20-1	TRBJ2-1	SAARGFNEQF
few	TRBV5-1	TRBJ2-5	ASSADLIYQETQY
-	TRBV20-1	TRBJ1-2	SASVTGDDNYGYT
many	TRBV7-2	TRBJ1-3	ASSLASGFGGNTIY
-	TRBV30	TRBJ2-7	AWTGLAYEQY
many	TRBV5-5	TRBJ2-3	ASSLEQGGGTQY
-	TRBV30	TRBJ2-7	AWSVGGGIYEQY
many	TRBV4-2	TRBJ2-1	ASSHTDLADNEQF
many	TRBV28	TRBJ2-7	ASSFGAGRYEQY
many	TRBV15	TRBJ2-3	ATSHDRGPDTQY
-	TRBV20-1	TRBJ1-4	SALDPRGGEKLF
-	TRBV7-9	TRBJ2-1	ASTSNSYNEQF
many	TRBV29-1	TRBJ2-6	SVDLGTGANVLT
many	TRBV4-3	TRBJ1-3	ASSQDLREERGGNTIY
once	TRBV11-1	TRBJ2-3	ASIKTLRDTFEGDTQY
many	TRBV9	TRBJ2-1	ASSALVYNEQF
many	TRBV5-1	TRBJ1-1	ASSPIPQGNTEAF
-	TRBV30	TRBJ2-7	AWEDRVYEQY
many	TRBV20-1	TRBJ1-2	SARDGPPGTGGYT
many	TRBV7-9	TRBJ2-7	ASSDSGGNYEQY
-	TRBV7-2	TRBJ2-2	ASSLGTIDTGELF
many	TRBV5-1	TRBJ2-1	ASSPTPSSYNEQF
many	TRBV7-2	TRBJ1-1	ASSLEAVTEAF